This is a list of T cell receptor beta chains from one sample in a study of CD8 T cells in Susac syndrome. MiXCR, applied by TCRdb to the immunoSEQ multiplex PCR reads, yields one record per CDR3 protein. The sample consists of around 200,000 distinct CDR3 sequences, 95% of them appearing once. Sequenced input: CD4+ T cells from PBMCs. The receptors here all came from a human donor with multiple sclerosis. The CDR3 runs from the conserved cysteine through the conserved F or W. The D gene is left open where the match is weak. Only part of the rows carry a size: once, few, many, or a class if the clone is expanded.

clone_size j_call d_call v_call cdr3_aa cdr3_nt
NA TRBJ2-1 NA TRBV24-1 CATSDGASYNEQFF TGTGCCACCAGTGATGGGGCATCGTACAATGAGCAGTTCTTC
NA TRBJ2-5 NA TRBV20-1 CSAEPTNLRETQYF TGCAGTGCCGAGCCGACTAACCTACGGGAGACCCAGTACTTC
NA TRBJ2-7 NA TRBV27 CAFPEQYF TGTGCCTTTCCCGAGCAGTACTTC
NA TRBJ1-2 NA TRBV18 CASSPPNGPGYGYTF TGTGCCAGCTCACCACCGAATGGGCCAGGCTATGGCTACACCTTC
once TRBJ1-1 NA TRBV29-1 CSVNPVGTEAFF TGCAGCGTTAACCCGGTGGGGACTGAAGCTTTCTTT
once TRBJ1-2 TRBD1 TRBV27 CASRETGAHYGYTF TGTGCCAGCAGGGAGACAGGGGCTCACTATGGCTACACCTTC
NA TRBJ2-7 NA TRBV20-1 CSAGQGLTSYEQYF TGCAGTGCTGGGCAGGGACTTACCTCCTACGAGCAGTACTTC
once TRBJ1-6 NA TRBV5-1 CASSLASGLNSPLHF TGCGCCAGCAGCTTGGCTTCGGGTTTGAATTCACCCCTCCACTTT
NA TRBJ1-5 NA TRBV13 CASSLAGSRNQPQHF TGTGCCAGCAGCTTAGCTGGGTCGCGCAATCAGCCCCAGCATTTT
NA TRBJ2-3 NA TRBV9 CASSVEAAASDTQYF TGTGCCAGCAGCGTAGAGGCCGCGGCGTCAGATACGCAGTATTTT
NA TRBJ2-5 TRBD1 TRBV25-1 CASSEYGTGKETQYF TGTGCCAGCAGTGAATATGGGACAGGGAAGGAGACCCAGTACTTC
NA TRBJ2-7 NA TRBV18 CASSPQQSSYEQYF TGTGCCAGCTCACCCCAGCAGAGCTCCTACGAGCAGTACTTC
NA TRBJ1-2 TRBD1 TRBV9 CASSVGVGLTGDGYTF TGTGCCAGCAGCGTCGGAGTAGGACTGACAGGGGATGGCTACACCTTC
NA TRBJ1-2 TRBD1 TRBV29-1 CSVRQGALHGYTF TGCAGCGTACGACAGGGGGCCCTCCATGGCTACACCTTC
NA TRBJ2-5 NA TRBV11-2 CASSLNPGGRETQYF TGTGCCAGCAGCTTAAACCCGGGGGGCCGGGAGACCCAGTACTTC
once TRBJ2-5 NA TRBV30 CAWGTLQETQYF TGTGCCTGGGGTACACTCCAAGAGACCCAGTACTTC
NA TRBJ1-2 NA TRBV5-6 CASSLGRPGYTF TGTGCCAGCAGCTTGGGGCGGCCTGGCTACACCTTC
NA TRBJ2-7 TRBD2 TRBV7-2 CASSPPLLAGGNEQYF TGTGCCAGCAGCCCCCCGTTACTAGCGGGGGGTAACGAGCAGTACTTC